These T cell receptor beta chains were read from a single sample in a study of cytotoxic CD8 clonotypes in ibrutinib-treated CLL. Data came from immunoSEQ multiplex PCR; TCRdb stores just in-frame clones and leaves some out. The table lists 30,000 to 50,000 clones, about 65% of them singletons. This material consisted of PBMCs, taken at disease progression, from a patient treated with ibrutinib. Receptor source: a human donor with chronic lymphocytic leukemia. Each CDR3 is given with its conserved first and last residue. The D gene is left open where the match is weak. For some rows the clone size is stated as once, few or many, or as a class when expanded; others skip it.

length	V	D	size	J	DNA	CDR3
14	TRBV6-5	-	-	TRBJ2-2	TGTGCCAGCAGAGCGGACACGAACACCGGGGAGCTGTTTTTT	CASRADTNTGELFF
14	TRBV28	-	-	TRBJ2-2	TGTGCCAGCTTCAGAGAAGCGAACACCGGGGAGCTGTTTTTT	CASFREANTGELFF
14	TRBV19	-	once	TRBJ2-5	TGTGCCAGTAGTATAGTTGCTCACCAAGAGACCCAGTACTTC	CASSIVAHQETQYF
14	TRBV25-1	-	-	TRBJ1-1	TGTGCCAGCAGTGAAAATGGCAGGGCGAGTGAAGCTTTCTTT	CASSENGRASEAFF
17	TRBV7-6	-	-	TRBJ2-5	TGTGCCAGCAGGCCGAGCCTGGGGGGTCTCCTCCAAGAGACCCAGTACTTC	CASRPSLGGLLQETQYF
14	TRBV6-5	-	-	TRBJ1-1	TGTGCCAGCCGAACCCCTAACCCTGGGGCTGAAGCTTTCTTT	CASRTPNPGAEAFF
12	TRBV7-9	-	-	TRBJ2-5	TGTGCCAGCAGCCTCGAGAGTGCGTCCCAGTACTTC	CASSLESASQYF
12	TRBV6-1	-	-	TRBJ2-1	TGTGCCAGCATCCGACTCCCCAATGAGCAGTTCTTC	CASIRLPNEQFF
12	TRBV27	-	few	TRBJ2-3	TGTGCCAGCAGTTTATCACGGGGTGCGCAGTATTTT	CASSLSRGAQYF
17	TRBV5-1	TRBD2	-	TRBJ2-3	TGCGCCAGCAGCTCCCTAGCGGGAGGGCCCGGGGTAGATACGCAGTATTTT	CASSSLAGGPGVDTQYF
16	TRBV7-2	-	-	TRBJ1-1	TGTGCCAGCACCGCTAGATTAACAGCCATGAACACTGAAGCTTTCTTT	CASTARLTAMNTEAFF
15	TRBV27	-	-	TRBJ2-1	TGTGCCAGCGGCCCATTCATACTGTCGAATAATGAGCAGTTCTTC	CASGPFILSNNEQFF
14	TRBV10-2	TRBD2	-	TRBJ2-1	TGCGCCAGCAGTGCCAGCGGGAGACGGAATGAGCAGTTCTTC	CASSASGRRNEQFF
11	TRBV2	-	-	TRBJ2-7	TGTGCCAGCAGTGAATGGGGGAGTGAAGTCTTC	CASSEWGSEVF
15	TRBV19	TRBD1	-	TRBJ2-2	TGTGCCAGTAATCTGGACAGGGTGAGCACCGGGGAGCTGTTTTTT	CASNLDRVSTGELFF
14	TRBV9	-	-	TRBJ2-3	TGTGCCAGCAGCGTAGTGTGGGACGCAGATACGCAGTATTTT	CASSVVWDADTQYF
15	TRBV5-1	TRBD2	-	TRBJ2-7	TGCGCCAGCAGCTTGGATCAGGGAGGGGTCTACGAGCAGTACTTC	CASSLDQGGVYEQYF
14	TRBV19	-	few	TRBJ1-2	TGTGCCAGTACCGTCCGGGGCAATAACTATGGCTACACCTTC	CASTVRGNNYGYTF
19	TRBV15	-	-	TRBJ2-6	TGTGCCACCAGCAGAGATCTTGGACAGCGTTTCTCTGGGGCCAACGTCCTGACTTTC	CATSRDLGQRFSGANVLTF
13	TRBV19	-	-	TRBJ1-5	TGTGCCAGTAGCGGTGGACGGGATCAGCCCCAGCATTTT	CASSGGRDQPQHF
14	TRBV4-2	-	-	TRBJ2-5	TGTGCCAGCAGCCCCGAGCGGTACCAGGGGACCCAGTACTTC	CASSPERYQGTQYF
16	TRBV5-4	-	-	TRBJ2-2	TGTGCCAGCAGCTTTGGTGGCGGGACCGACACCGGGGAGCTGTTTTTT	CASSFGGGTDTGELFF
15	TRBV5-1	TRBD2	-	TRBJ2-1	TGCGCCAGCAGCCGAGTAGCGGGAGGTGACAATGAGCAGTTCTTC	CASSRVAGGDNEQFF
18	TRBV9	TRBD2	medium-sized	TRBJ2-7	TGTGCCAGCAGCCCTCGACTAGCGGGAGGACCCAGCTCCTACGAGCAGTACTTC	CASSPRLAGGPSSYEQYF
16	TRBV2	TRBD2	-	TRBJ2-7	TGTGCCAGCAGTGAAGCGCCGGGACTAGCGGGAAACGAGCAGTACTTC	CASSEAPGLAGNEQYF